A single T cell receptor beta chain is shown here with its context. The data stem from a study of shared clonotypes between healthy human individuals. V trimming: 6 bases; J trimming: 12 bases; junction bases outside the gene matches: 6. From germline, CDR1 is SQVTM and CDR2 ANQGSEA. The CDR3 loop spans 12 amino acids. Generated by immunoSEQ multiplex PCR, the TCRdb table keeps only in-frame clones and is missing some. The top ten clones hold approximately 56% of a sample with under 80,000 clones, around 57% of them seen once. This clonotype was obtained from a man in his thirties or forties in good health. The chain carries TRBV29-1 and TRBJ2-1; 12 bases agree with TRBD2. The sequencing sample was made of memory CD8+ T cells sorted from blood. Subset: CD45RO+ cells pooled with CCR7-negative TemRA cells. CDR3 sequence reads: CSVGGLAGLQFF. Written as DNA, the CDR3 is TGCAGCGTGGGGGGACTAGCGGGCCTGCAGTTCTTC.